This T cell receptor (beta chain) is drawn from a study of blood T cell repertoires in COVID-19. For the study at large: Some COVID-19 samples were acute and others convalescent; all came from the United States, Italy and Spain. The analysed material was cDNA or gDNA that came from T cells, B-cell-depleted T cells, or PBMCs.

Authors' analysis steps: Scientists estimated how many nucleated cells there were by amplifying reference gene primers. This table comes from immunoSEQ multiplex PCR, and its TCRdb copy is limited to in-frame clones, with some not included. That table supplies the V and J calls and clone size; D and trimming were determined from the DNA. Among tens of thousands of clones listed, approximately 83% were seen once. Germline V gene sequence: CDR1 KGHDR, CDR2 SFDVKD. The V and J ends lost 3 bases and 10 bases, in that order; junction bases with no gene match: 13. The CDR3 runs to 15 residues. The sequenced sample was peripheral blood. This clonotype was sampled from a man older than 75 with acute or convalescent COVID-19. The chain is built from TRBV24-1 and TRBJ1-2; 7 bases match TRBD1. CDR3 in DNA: TGTGCCACCAGTGATCCCCGGGACAGCCCTCTCCTCTACACCTTC. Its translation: CATSDPRDSPLLYTF.